This T cell receptor beta chain came from a study of blood T cell repertoires in COVID-19. Sequencing was performed with immunoSEQ multiplex PCR; in TCRdb, only in-frame clones are kept and a portion is missing. The sample lists some 79,000 clones; roughly 90% were seen once. Trimming pared 2 bases from V and 4 bases from J, leaving 15 bases between. The CDR3 is 15 amino acids. Germline V lookup: CDR1 MNHEY, CDR2 SVGAGI. Sequencing was done on a sample of peripheral blood. The source is a man between 65 and 85 years old with active or convalescent COVID-19. The rearrangement joins TRBV6-5 to TRBJ2-7, with D unclear. DNA of the CDR3: TGTGCCAGCAGTTACGATACGGCGGAGATTTACGAGCAGTACTTC. It codes for CASSYDTAEIYEQYF.